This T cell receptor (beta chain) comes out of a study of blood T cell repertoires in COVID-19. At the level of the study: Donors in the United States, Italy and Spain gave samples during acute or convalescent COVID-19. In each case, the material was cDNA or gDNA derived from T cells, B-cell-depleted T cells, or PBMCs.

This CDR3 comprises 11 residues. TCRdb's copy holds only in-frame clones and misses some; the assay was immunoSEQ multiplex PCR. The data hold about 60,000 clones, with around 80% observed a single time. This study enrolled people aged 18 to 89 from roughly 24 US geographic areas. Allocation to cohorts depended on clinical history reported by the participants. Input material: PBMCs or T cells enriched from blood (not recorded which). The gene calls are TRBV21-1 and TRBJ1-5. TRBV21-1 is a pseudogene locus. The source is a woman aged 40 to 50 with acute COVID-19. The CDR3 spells CASSTRGPQHF. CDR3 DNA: TGTGCCAGCAGCACTCGAGGGCCCCAGCATTTT.